This is a list of T cell receptor beta chains from one sample in a study of T-cell reconstitution after alpha-beta-depleted transplantation in children. MiXCR was run by TCRdb on the PCR reads, yielding one entry per CDR3 protein. The sample contains hundreds of thousands of distinct CDR3 sequences, roughly 24% of which appear only once. Specimen: PBMCs, mostly from graft donor cells, collected 360 days after TCRalphabeta/CD19-depleted stem cell transplant. The receptors were sampled from a boy in the first two years of life who had a stem cell transplant for acute myeloid leukemia, so the T cells may come from the graft donor. Each CDR3 is given with its conserved first and last residue. Each record gives: J gene, clone size, D gene, V gene, CDR3 DNA, CDR3 protein. D genes are given only for firm matches. Some rows have no size entry. The others give once, few or many, or a class for an expanded clone.

j_call: TRBJ1-3
clone_size: few
d_call: -
v_call: TRBV7-9
cdr3_nt: TGTGCCAGCACCCAAAACGACACCATATATTTT
cdr3_aa: CASTQNDTIYF

j_call: TRBJ1-6
clone_size: -
d_call: -
v_call: TRBV6-5
cdr3_nt: TGTGCCAGCAGTTACGAGACGGCCAATTCACCCCTCCACTTT
cdr3_aa: CASSYETANSPLHF

j_call: TRBJ2-2
clone_size: -
d_call: TRBD2
v_call: TRBV12-3/TRBV12-4
cdr3_nt: TGTGCCAGCAGTCTCCAGCGGGGGGGAACCGGGGAGCTGTTTTTT
cdr3_aa: CASSLQRGGTGELFF

j_call: TRBJ2-3
clone_size: few
d_call: -
v_call: TRBV7-2
cdr3_nt: TGTGCCAGCAGCTTAGTCGGTGGGGGCGCAGATACGCAGTATTTT
cdr3_aa: CASSLVGGGADTQYF

j_call: TRBJ2-3
clone_size: many
d_call: TRBD2
v_call: TRBV13
cdr3_nt: TGTGCCAGCAGCGCCTCTAGCGGGGCAGATACGCAGTATTTT
cdr3_aa: CASSASSGADTQYF

j_call: TRBJ2-2
clone_size: many
d_call: -
v_call: TRBV6-5
cdr3_nt: TGTGCCAGCGGGACTAACACCGGGGAGCTGTTTTTT
cdr3_aa: CASGTNTGELFF

j_call: TRBJ1-2
clone_size: few
d_call: TRBD1
v_call: TRBV12-3/TRBV12-4
cdr3_nt: TGTGCCAGCAGGGGGACAGGGGGCAGTGGCTACACCTTC
cdr3_aa: CASRGTGGSGYTF

j_call: TRBJ1-5
clone_size: few
d_call: TRBD1
v_call: TRBV20-1
cdr3_nt: TGCAGTGCTATCCGGGACAGCTACAATCAGCCCCAGCATTTT
cdr3_aa: CSAIRDSYNQPQHF

j_call: TRBJ2-5
clone_size: -
d_call: -
v_call: TRBV7-6
cdr3_nt: TGTGCCAGCAGCCTTATTGTAGGGGTAGGGGACTTC
cdr3_aa: CASSLIVGVGDF

j_call: TRBJ2-1
clone_size: -
d_call: TRBD2
v_call: TRBV13
cdr3_nt: TGTGCCAGCAGCTTAGCGAATAGCGGGGGCGTTAATGAGCAGTTCTTC
cdr3_aa: CASSLANSGGVNEQFF

j_call: TRBJ1-5
clone_size: few
d_call: -
v_call: TRBV12-3/TRBV12-4
cdr3_nt: TGTGCCAGCATGCAGGACAGCTTTTCCGATCAGCCCCAGCATTTT
cdr3_aa: CASMQDSFSDQPQHF

j_call: TRBJ2-1
clone_size: many
d_call: -
v_call: TRBV12-3/TRBV12-4
cdr3_nt: TGTGCCAGCAGTACGAGGGACAATGAGCAGTTCTTC
cdr3_aa: CASSTRDNEQFF

j_call: TRBJ2-6
clone_size: few
d_call: TRBD1
v_call: TRBV11-1
cdr3_nt: TGTGCCAGCAGCTCCCCGGGACAGCTGAACTCTGGGGCCAACGTCCTGACTTTC
cdr3_aa: CASSSPGQLNSGANVLTF

j_call: TRBJ2-7
clone_size: many
d_call: -
v_call: TRBV11-2
cdr3_nt: TGTGCCAGCAGACAAGACGCCCGCTCCTACGAGCAGTACTTC
cdr3_aa: CASRQDARSYEQYF

j_call: TRBJ2-7
clone_size: few
d_call: TRBD1
v_call: TRBV5-5
cdr3_nt: TGTGCCAGCAGCCTAGGGACAGGGGAAGTTGGGGAGCAGTACTTC
cdr3_aa: CASSLGTGEVGEQYF

j_call: TRBJ2-2
clone_size: -
d_call: -
v_call: TRBV3-1
cdr3_nt: TGTGCCAGCAGCCAAGCCTCGAGGGACACCGGGGAGCTGTTTTTT
cdr3_aa: CASSQASRDTGELFF

j_call: TRBJ2-5
clone_size: few
d_call: TRBD2
v_call: TRBV7-7
cdr3_nt: TGTGCCAGCAGCCGTGGCGGGAGCGGGACCCAGTACTTC
cdr3_aa: CASSRGGSGTQYF

j_call: TRBJ2-1
clone_size: -
d_call: -
v_call: TRBV5-1
cdr3_nt: TGCGCCAGCAGCTTGGTTAAGTACAATGAGCAGTTCTTC
cdr3_aa: CASSLVKYNEQFF

j_call: TRBJ2-7
clone_size: -
d_call: TRBD1
v_call: TRBV4-3
cdr3_nt: TGCGCCAGCAGCCAAGATAGGCAGGGGGCCTCCTACGAGCAGTACTTC
cdr3_aa: CASSQDRQGASYEQYF

j_call: TRBJ2-2
clone_size: -
d_call: -
v_call: TRBV2
cdr3_nt: TGTGCCAGCACTGGGCCGAACACCGGGGAGCTGTTTTTT
cdr3_aa: CASTGPNTGELFF

j_call: TRBJ2-2
clone_size: -
d_call: -
v_call: TRBV7-2
cdr3_nt: TGTGCCAGGGGCCAACCTTCGAACACCGGGGAGCTGTTTTTT
cdr3_aa: CARGQPSNTGELFF

j_call: TRBJ2-3
clone_size: many
d_call: TRBD1
v_call: TRBV7-2
cdr3_nt: TGTGCCAGCAGCTCGACAGGGGGCGCGTATACGCAGTATTTT
cdr3_aa: CASSSTGGAYTQYF

j_call: TRBJ1-1
clone_size: few
d_call: -
v_call: TRBV4-3
cdr3_nt: TGCGCCAGCAGCCAAAGAGACGGGAACACTGAAGCTTTCTTT
cdr3_aa: CASSQRDGNTEAFF

j_call: TRBJ2-7
clone_size: -
d_call: -
v_call: TRBV4-3
cdr3_nt: TGCGCCAGCAGCCGGGGGACACGGGGTTACGAGCAGTACTTC
cdr3_aa: CASSRGTRGYEQYF

j_call: TRBJ2-1
clone_size: -
d_call: -
v_call: TRBV12-3/TRBV12-4
cdr3_nt: TGTGCCAGCAGACAGGGTCGGGAGCAGTTCTTC
cdr3_aa: CASRQGREQFF

j_call: TRBJ2-2
clone_size: -
d_call: TRBD2
v_call: TRBV7-9
cdr3_nt: TGTGCCAGCAGCTTGGCTAGCGGTAACGGGGAGCTGTTTTTT
cdr3_aa: CASSLASGNGELFF

j_call: TRBJ2-3
clone_size: few
d_call: TRBD2
v_call: TRBV6-5
cdr3_nt: TGTGCCAGCAGTTACGGGGAGGGAGGGGATACGCAGTATTTT
cdr3_aa: CASSYGEGGDTQYF

j_call: TRBJ2-2
clone_size: many
d_call: -
v_call: TRBV6-5
cdr3_nt: TGTGCCAGCAGTTATTCAAGGTTCGGGGAGCTGTTTTTT
cdr3_aa: CASSYSRFGELFF

j_call: TRBJ1-1
clone_size: -
d_call: -
v_call: TRBV14
cdr3_nt: TGTGCCAGCAGCCAAGAAGGGATTCCGAACACTGAAGCTTTCTTT
cdr3_aa: CASSQEGIPNTEAFF

j_call: TRBJ2-2
clone_size: few
d_call: -
v_call: TRBV5-5
cdr3_nt: TGTGCCAGCAGCAACGACGGGAACACCGGGGAGCTGTTTTTT
cdr3_aa: CASSNDGNTGELFF

j_call: TRBJ1-2
clone_size: few
d_call: TRBD1
v_call: TRBV18
cdr3_nt: TGTGCCAGCTCACCACTCCTGACAGGGAGAATTTATGGCTACACCTTC
cdr3_aa: CASSPLLTGRIYGYTF

j_call: TRBJ2-1
clone_size: -
d_call: TRBD1
v_call: TRBV4-3
cdr3_nt: TGCGCCAGCAGCCAAGATAGGAGTAGGACAGGTGACAATGAGCAGTTCTTC
cdr3_aa: CASSQDRSRTGDNEQFF

j_call: TRBJ1-2
clone_size: few
d_call: -
v_call: TRBV30
cdr3_nt: TGTGCCTGGAGCTCCCTCCCGGGATATGGCTACACCTTC
cdr3_aa: CAWSSLPGYGYTF

j_call: TRBJ1-2
clone_size: many
d_call: -
v_call: TRBV7-9
cdr3_nt: TGTGCCAGCAGCCCGGTTGTTAACTATGGCTACACCTTC
cdr3_aa: CASSPVVNYGYTF

j_call: TRBJ2-3
clone_size: -
d_call: TRBD2
v_call: TRBV29-1
cdr3_nt: TGCAGCGTTGAGGACCCACTAGCGGGGGTTCCAGATACGCAGTATTTT
cdr3_aa: CSVEDPLAGVPDTQYF

j_call: TRBJ1-1
clone_size: few
d_call: -
v_call: TRBV29-1
cdr3_nt: TGCAGCGTCTTCAGGACCGAAGCTTTCTTT
cdr3_aa: CSVFRTEAFF